This TCR beta chain was observed in a study of CXCR3-negative and CXCR3-positive naive CD8 T cells. A word on this clonotype: Its antigen is still unknown.

The germline gives CDR1 MDHEN, CDR2 SYDVKM. This CDR3 comprises 16 residues. Study outcomes and limitations: TRB CDR3 properties were used to infer TCR strength, and surface CD5 was comparable between naive subsets. Similar TRBV-TRBJ usage characterized naive CXCR3-negative and CXCR3-positive cells; memory cells differed.

5' RACE with UMI labels generated the TRB cDNA libraries. TCRdb derives one entry per CDR3 protein from the 5' RACE reads, leaving out DNA. The sample's table shows about 40,000 distinct CDR3 sequences. The sequenced sample consisted of memory CD8+ T cells from blood. The TCR comes from a human donor in good health. Some clones in this sample may be carry-over from other donors' samples. The chain uses TRBV28 and TRBJ2-7; TCRdb picks TRBD1, but there is no DNA to check that call. The CDR3 region is CASRSIRQGGGDEQYF.